Below are 27 T cell receptor beta chains sequenced from a single sample in a study of blood T cell repertoires in COVID-19. Repertoires were generated with immunoSEQ multiplex PCR, while TCRdb's copy carries only in-frame clones and drops some. The data contain around 300,000 clones, about 90% of them singletons. Sequenced sample: peripheral blood. These receptors came from a woman in her 50s with COVID-19, enrolled during active disease.

This chain connects TRBV28 to TRBJ2-7, with 10 bases identical to TRBD1. With V trimmed by 2 bases and J by 0 bases, 7 bases remained unmatched. CDR3 size: 17 residues. Looked up from germline, CDR1 is MDHEN and CDR2 is SYDVKM. CDR3 sequence: CASSLQKRTGGSYEQYF. The DNA for the CDR3 is TGTGCCAGCAGTTTACAGAAACGGACAGGGGGCTCCTACGAGCAGTACTTC. Drawing the rest from reference TRBV28 and TRBJ2-7, the complete variable domain is DVKVTQSSRYLVKRTGEKVFLECVQDMDHENMFWYRQDPGLGLRLIYFSYDVKMKEKGDIPEGYSVSREKKERFSLILESASTNQTSMYLCASSLQKRTGGSYEQYFGPGTRLTVT.

This chain joins TRBV9 and TRBJ1-6; D is possibly TRBD1 (5 bases). V was cut by 0 bases and J by 8 bases, with 18 bases left in between. Per germline, CDR1 SGDLS and CDR2 YYNGEE. This CDR3 is 17 amino acids long. The CDR3 bases are TGTGCCAGCAGCGTAGAGGGAGGTGGGGGTAGTTATTCACCCCTCCACTTT. Its protein is CASSVEGGGGSYSPLHF.

The V and J genes are TRBV11-2 and TRBJ2-1, with D possibly TRBD2 on 5 matching bases. This CDR3 contains 16 residues. CDR1 is SGHAT, CDR2 FQNNGV, per germline. The V gene lost 3 bases and the J gene lost 0 bases, with 12 bases spanning the gap. The CDR3 DNA sequence: TGTGCCAGCAGCTTTAGAAGGGAGTCCTCCTACAATGAGCAGTTCTTC. It translates to CASSFRRESSYNEQFF.

CDR3 DNA: TGTGCCAGCTCACCACAGGGGGCCGCCATGAACACTGAAGCTTTCTTT. Translation: CASSPQGAAMNTEAFF. The rearrangement joins TRBV18 to TRBJ1-1; 7 nucleotides align to TRBD1. Germline values: CDR1 KGHSH, CDR2 LQKENI. The CDR3 extends over 16 amino acids. V lost 1 base and J lost 0; bases outside the gene matches: 5.

The J gene is TRBJ1-5, the V gene TRBV10-3; TRBD1 matches 8 bases. Losses at the gene ends were 2 bases for V and 6 bases for J; bases not matched to a gene: 6. Germline V gene data show CDR1 as ENHRY and CDR2 as SYGVKD. The CDR3 covers 15 residues. The CDR3 here is CAISEGQGYGQPQHF. CDR3 nucleotide sequence: TGTGCCATCAGTGAGGGACAGGGATATGGTCAGCCCCAGCATTTT.

The chain uses TRBV29-1 and TRBJ2-2; D is undetermined. V gave up 6 bases and J gave up 5 bases, with 10 bases separating them. The CDR3 spans 12 residues. The V gene's germline CDR1 is SQVTM and CDR2 ANQGSEA. CDR3 coding DNA: TGCAGCGTCGGCTGGAGTACCGGGGAGCTGTTTTTT. Protein sequence: CSVGWSTGELFF.

V and J are TRBV12-3 or TRBV12-4 and TRBJ1-1; weak D call: TRBD1 (6 bases). The CDR3 spans 11 residues. V lost 5 bases and J lost 11, with 12 bases in between. The CDR3 bases are TGTGCCAGCAGTACAGGGCTAGAGGCTTTCTTT. Its translation is CASSTGLEAFF.

This chain uses TRBV6-5 with TRBJ1-2; no definite D call. CDR3 length equals 13 residues. Trimming took 11 bases from V and 6 from J, leaving 19 bases between them. Germline V gene lookup returns CDR1 MNHEY and CDR2 SVGAGI. CDR3 residues: CAAGRAPNDGYTF. The DNA of the CDR3 is TGTGCCGCCGGGCGGGCCCCCAATGATGGCTACACCTTC.

CDR3 nucleotide sequence: TGTGCCAGCAGTTTATTCGGGCGGGAGAAATCATCGAGGGACTACGAGCAGTACTTC. It is translated as CASSLFGREKSSRDYEQYF. V usage is TRBV27 and J usage is TRBJ2-7; 7 bases line up with TRBD2. The CDR3 length is 19 residues. Trimming at V came to 1 base and at J to 3 bases, leaving 18 bases not matched to a gene. Germline V gives CDR1 MNHEY, CDR2 SMNVEV (reference sequence).

The V and J genes are TRBV7-2 and TRBJ2-5; 7 bases align to TRBD2. The ends lost 0 bases at V and 3 bases at J; junction bases unmatched: 10. The CDR3 extends over 17 amino acids. Per germline, CDR1 SGHTA and CDR2 FQGNSA. The CDR3 coding sequence is TGTGCCAGCAGCTTAGCCATGTTTGTTGCGGGAGAAGAGACCCAGTACTTC. It specifies CASSLAMFVAGEETQYF. Variable domain in full (rest from reference TRBV7-2 and TRBJ2-5): GAGVSQSPSNKVTEKGKDVELRCDPISGHTALYWYRQSLGQGLEFLIYFQGNSAPDKSGLPSDRFSAERTGGSVSTLTIQRTQQEDSAVYLCASSLAMFVAGEETQYFGPGTRLLVL.

This rearrangement joins TRBV2 to TRBJ2-2, with D possibly matching TRBD1 (6 bases). The CDR3 spans 16 residues. The V end lost 6 bases, the J end lost 0 bases, and 14 bases lay between the germline ends. In germline, CDR1 is SNHLY, CDR2 FYNNEI. The CDR3 protein is CASRVSGTTNTGELFF. DNA for the CDR3: TGTGCCAGCAGAGTCTCCGGGACAACGAACACCGGGGAGCTGTTTTTT.

V gene TRBV6-4 combines with J gene TRBJ2-7; D might be TRBD1 (5 bases). Trimming left V 6 bases short and J 5 bases short, with 17 bases between. Germline V gene data show CDR1 as MRHNA and CDR2 as SNTAGT. CDR3 length equals 14 residues. This CDR3 reads CASSRTPGSHEQYF. CDR3 in DNA: TGTGCCAGCAGCCGAACCCCAGGGTCCCACGAGCAGTACTTC.

This clone was counted a few times. This rearrangement joins TRBV19 to TRBJ1-2; 8 bases map to TRBD1. V trimming: 8 bases; J trimming: 6 bases; junction bases outside the gene matches: 8. The CDR3 totals 13 residues. In germline, CDR1 is LNHDA, CDR2 SQIVND (reference sequence). The CDR3 DNA reads TGTGCCAGTTCTCCCGACAGGGGTAATGGCTACACCTTC. Residues: CASSPDRGNGYTF.

The genes are TRBV6-5 and TRBJ1-1; the match to TRBD1 covers 8 bases. V lost 6 bases, J lost 11 bases, and 17 bases stayed unmatched. CDR1 MNHEY and CDR2 SVGAGI come from the germline V gene. CDR3 length equals 15 residues. The CDR3 region is CASSFSGGQAIVAFF. The CDR3 nucleotides read TGTGCCAGCAGCTTTTCTGGGGGACAGGCGATTGTTGCTTTCTTT.

The V gene is TRBV14, the J gene TRBJ1-1; 7 bases match TRBD1. CDR1 and CDR2 (germline): SGHDN, FVKESK. The CDR3 extends over 12 amino acids. V lost 7 bases to trimming and J lost 2 bases; unmatched junction nucleotides: 1. The CDR3: CASTGGNTEAFF. The CDR3 nucleotides are TGTGCCAGCACAGGGGGTAACACTGAAGCTTTCTTT.

The chain is built from TRBV7-2 and TRBJ1-3; D is unclear. CDR3 length equals 16 residues. V lost 3 bases, J lost 0 bases, and 12 bases lay in between. Germline V CDR1 and CDR2: SGHTA, FQGNSA. CDR3 DNA: TGTGCCAGCAGCTTGGGCGGGAGATACTCTGGAAACACCATATATTTT. Its protein product is CASSLGGRYSGNTIYF.

V and J are TRBV11-2 and TRBJ2-1, with 11 bases aligning to TRBD2. There are 15 residues in the CDR3. V lost 1 base to trimming and J lost 9 bases; unmatched junction nucleotides: 5. The germline V gene has CDR1 SGHAT and CDR2 FQNNGV. For the CDR3, the DNA is TGTGCCAGCAGCTTAGTACTAGCGGGAGTAGGTGAGCAGTTCTTC. Its protein product is CASSLVLAGVGEQFF.

This rearrangement joins TRBV3-1 (or the pseudogene TRBV3-2) to TRBJ2-1, with 7 bases that match TRBD1. CDR1 and CDR2 from the germline V gene are LGHDT and YNNKEL (reference sequence). The CDR3 is made up of 16 amino acids. V lost 4 bases, J lost 2 bases, and 8 bases stayed unmatched. In nucleotides, the CDR3 is TGTGCCAGCAGCCTCTCCGGGACAGTACCCTACAATGAGCAGTTCTTC. Its protein is CASSLSGTVPYNEQFF.

This chain connects TRBV4-1 to TRBJ2-1; 8 nucleotides align to TRBD2. V shed 0 bases, J shed 8 bases, and the junction held 18 bases outside the gene matches. This CDR3 has 19 amino acids. Germline loops: CDR1 MGHRA, CDR2 YSYEKL. CDR3 protein: CASSQDQSVFGTSIYEQFF. The CDR3 coding sequence is TGCGCCAGCAGCCAAGATCAAAGCGTTTTCGGGACTAGTATCTATGAGCAGTTCTTC.

V gene TRBV11-2 combines with J gene TRBJ1-1; TRBD1 agrees at 10 bases. Germline values: CDR1 SGHAT, CDR2 FQNNGV. V shed 4 bases, J shed 5 bases, and the junction held 4 bases outside the gene matches. CDR3 size: 14 residues. The CDR3 DNA is TGTGCCAGCAGCTCGACAGGGGGCAGGACTGAAGCTTTCTTT. This gives the protein CASSSTGGRTEAFF. Full variable domain (missing parts from reference TRBV11-2 and TRBJ1-1): EAGVAQSPRYKIIEKRQSVAFWCNPISGHATLYWYQQILGQGPKLLIQFQNNGVVDDSQLPKDRFSAERLKGVDSTLKIQPAKLEDSAVYLCASSSTGGRTEAFFGQGTRLTVV.

The chain has TRBV3-1 (or the pseudogene TRBV3-2) and TRBJ2-7; D call uncertain. The V and J ends lost 1 base and 4 bases respectively, with 14 bases between them. This CDR3 is 15 amino acids long. The germline gives CDR1 LGHDT, CDR2 YNNKEL (reference sequence). CDR3 bases: TGTGCCAGCAGCCAAGGCGGAGTAGACGGTTACGAGCAGTACTTC. It translates to CASSQGGVDGYEQYF.

The chain carries TRBV3-1 (or the pseudogene TRBV3-2) and TRBJ2-3, with TRBD2 matching over 7 bases. In germline, CDR1 is LGHDT, CDR2 YNNKEL (reference sequence). This CDR3 region has 17 residues. J lost 5 bases, V lost 1 base, and 12 bases had no gene match. The CDR3 DNA is TGTGCCAGCAGCCAAGGTATAGGCGGGAGATTCAAAGATACGCAGTATTTT. It specifies CASSQGIGGRFKDTQYF.

The chain carries TRBV5-1 and TRBJ2-7; D is perhaps TRBD2 (6 bases). CDR1 and CDR2 (germline): SGHRS, YFSETQ. There are 16 residues in the CDR3. V was pared by 4 bases and J by 2 bases, with 19 bases between. The CDR3 here is CASSPAGGNTPYEQYF. The DNA for the CDR3 is TGCGCCAGCAGCCCAGCTGGGGGGAACACCCCCTACGAGCAGTACTTC.

V is TRBV6-2 or TRBV6-3 and J is TRBJ2-1, with 7 bases fitting TRBD1. V trimming: 5 bases; J trimming: 10 bases; junction bases outside the gene matches: 8. CDR3 size: 13 residues. Germline assignment: CDR1 MNHEY and CDR2 SVGEGT. Here the CDR3 DNA reads TGTGCCAGCAGTGCCGAAAGACAGGGAGAGCAGTTCTTC. Encoded protein: CASSAERQGEQFF.

The V gene is TRBV27, the J gene TRBJ2-1; maybe TRBD2 (5 bases). V lost 5 bases and J 4 bases, leaving 9 bases between the germline ends. CDR3 length: 13 amino acids. The germline gives CDR1 MNHEY, CDR2 SMNVEV (reference sequence). The DNA of the CDR3 is TGTGCCAGCAGTCTTACTAGATACAATGAGCAGTTCTTC. This sequence encodes CASSLTRYNEQFF.

The chain couples TRBV2 to TRBJ1-2, with D uncertain. V was clipped by 0 bases and J by 4 bases, with 3 bases between them. The CDR3 covers 12 residues. Germline assignment: CDR1 SNHLY and CDR2 FYNNEI. The CDR3 loop reads CASSEAAYGYTF. CDR3 nucleotide sequence: TGTGCCAGCAGTGAAGCGGCCTATGGCTACACCTTC. The whole variable domain, filled in from reference TRBV2 and TRBJ1-2, reads EPEVTQTPSHQVTQMGQEVILRCVPISNHLYFYWYRQILGQKVEFLVSFYNNEISEKSEIFDDQFSVERPDGSNFTLKIRSTKLEDSAMYFCASSEAAYGYTFGSGTRLTVV.

The rearrangement uses TRBV5-5 and TRBJ2-7, with TRBD1 matching 11 bases. Germline lookup yields CDR1 SGHKS and CDR2 YYEKEE (reference sequence). The V segment lost 2 bases and the J segment 4 bases; nucleotides outside the gene matches: 5. This CDR3 comprises 15 residues. The CDR3 DNA reads TGTGCCAGCAGCTTACGGGACAGGGGGTCATACGAGCAGTACTTC. This gives the protein CASSLRDRGSYEQYF. The full variable domain, completed using reference TRBV5-5 and TRBJ2-7, is DAGVTQSPTHLIKTRGQQVTLRCSPISGHKSVSWYQQVLGQGPQFIFQYYEKEERGRGNFPDRFSARQFPNYSSELNVNALLLGDSALYLCASSLRDRGSYEQYFGPGTRLTVT.